Following are 27 T cell receptor beta chains from one sample sequenced in a study of human T cells and chemical hapten exposure. Indicated time point: patch test 3, about 24 weeks after DPC sensitization. Documented treatment: therapeutic diphenylcyclopropenone sensitization with weekly scalp DPC. TCRdb reanalysed the RACE reads using MiXCR and keeps one entry per CDR3 protein. The table has about 190,000 distinct CDR3 sequences, under 30% seen once. The sample consisted of whole blood, taken in connection with sensitization to the hapten diphenylcyclopropenone (DPC). Source of these receptors: a woman aged 40 to 50 with alopecia areata. Some clones in this sample may be carry-over from other donors' samples.

The CDR3 protein is CASSFRLTGGGYTF. CDR3 in DNA: TGTGCCAGCAGTTTTAGGTTAACGGGCGGCGGCTACACCTTC. This chain connects TRBV28 to TRBJ1-2; D is uncertain. CDR3 length: 14 residues. Germline CDR1 MDHEN, CDR2 SYDVKM. Trimming took 3 bases from V and 8 from J, leaving 16 bases between them.

The genes are TRBV19 and TRBJ2-3, with D uncertain. Trimming pared 2 bases from V and 5 bases from J, leaving 2 bases between. Germline CDR1 is LNHDA and CDR2 is SQIVND (reference sequence). CDR3 length equals 11 residues. The CDR3 region has the DNA TGTGCCAGTAGTATAATAGATACGCAGTATTTT. This gives the protein CASSIIDTQYF.

This clonotype was seen more than once but under ten times. V is TRBV10-3 and J is TRBJ1-2; TRBD1 agrees at 10 bases. From germline, CDR1 is ENHRY and CDR2 SYGVKD. The CDR3 consists of 12 residues. Trimming removed 8 bases from V and 8 bases from J; junction bases left unmatched: 5. The CDR3 DNA sequence: TGTGCCATCTCGGGACAGGGGTACGGCTACACCTTC. Amino acids: CAISGQGYGYTF.

This clonotype was seen a handful of times. V is TRBV20-1 and J is TRBJ1-6; the match to TRBD1 covers 9 bases. CDR3 length: 14 amino acids. Germline lookup yields CDR1 DFQATT and CDR2 SNEGSKA (reference sequence). With V trimmed by 1 base and J by 10 bases, 5 bases remained unmatched. The DNA of the CDR3 is TGCAGTGCTAGAGCCGGACAGGGGAGATCACCCCTCCACTTT. Encoded protein: CSARAGQGRSPLHF.

This clonotype has a handful of counts. This rearrangement joins TRBV29-1 to TRBJ2-5; a possible D gene is TRBD1 (5 bases). The CDR3 is 14 residues long. Germline CDR1 SQVTM, CDR2 ANQGSEA. V was trimmed by 2 bases and J by 2 bases, leaving 12 bases between them. This chain's CDR3 is CSVEMVGLQETQYF. The CDR3 region has the DNA TGCAGCGTTGAAATGGTGGGGCTTCAAGAGACCCAGTACTTC.

The V and J genes are TRBV20-1 and TRBJ1-5; D gene ambiguous. This CDR3 comprises 12 residues. The ends were cut back, 3 bases at V and 8 bases at J, with 11 bases in the middle. Germline V gene data show CDR1 as DFQATT and CDR2 as SNEGSKA (reference sequence). This CDR3 is CSASRRVEPQHF. CDR3 bases: TGCAGTGCTAGTAGGCGAGTTGAGCCCCAGCATTTT.

V usage is TRBV6-2 or TRBV6-3 and J usage is TRBJ2-5; TRBD1 aligns across 7 bases. Trimming at V came to 6 bases and at J to 4 bases, leaving 11 bases not matched to a gene. From germline, CDR1 is MNHEY and CDR2 SVGEGT. The CDR3 runs 15 residues. The CDR3 here is CASRLDRVKGETQYF. CDR3 DNA: TGTGCCAGCAGACTCGACAGGGTAAAGGGAGAGACCCAGTACTTC.

This clonotype was seen a few times. As DNA, the CDR3 is TGTGCCAGCAGTCCAACCGGGAGCTCTGGGGCCAACGTCCTGACTTTC. This gives the protein CASSPTGSSGANVLTF. The V call is TRBV28, the J call TRBJ2-6, with D possibly being TRBD2 (6 bases). This CDR3 spans 16 amino acids. Germline values: CDR1 MDHEN, CDR2 SYDVKM. The germline V and J ends were trimmed by 5 bases and 0 bases, with 11 bases remaining between them.

In the case of this clonotype: This may be a read error, as it is one base from a much larger clone. Since no conserved phenylalanine or tryptophan closes the CDR3, a read error is the likely cause. The rearrangement uses TRBV20-1 and TRBJ2-1, with TRBD2 identical over 8 bases. The germline gives CDR1 DFQATT, CDR2 SNEGSKA (reference sequence). With 5 bases clipped from V and 3 bases from J, the junction kept 9 bases outside the gene matches. The CDR3 length is 15 residues. CDR3 DNA: TGCAGTGCTGCATCAGCGGGAGTGAACTACAATGAGCAGTTCTCC. This gives the protein CSAASAGVNYNEQFS.

This clonotype was seen repeatedly, ten times or more. The rearrangement uses TRBV20-1 and TRBJ2-3; TRBD2 agrees at 12 bases. From germline, CDR1 is DFQATT and CDR2 SNEGSKA (reference sequence). Unmatched junction bases numbered 12, after V lost 6 bases and J lost 5 bases. The CDR3 covers 16 residues. The CDR3 protein is CSAPPLAGGPVDTQYF. The CDR3 DNA sequence: TGCAGTGCGCCCCCCCTAGCGGGAGGGCCGGTAGATACGCAGTATTTT.

The chain has TRBV2 and TRBJ2-3; D uncertain. V was clipped by 4 bases and J by 0 bases, with 11 bases between them. Germline V lookup: CDR1 SNHLY, CDR2 FYNNEI. The CDR3 covers 15 residues. The CDR3 loop reads CASSVMQISTDTQYF. The CDR3 nucleotides are TGTGCCAGCAGTGTAATGCAGATAAGCACAGATACGCAGTATTTT.

This clonotype has a handful of counts. The chain has TRBV4-1 and TRBJ2-5, with D uncertain. CDR1 is MGHRA and CDR2 is YSYEKL in the germline V gene. This CDR3 region has 15 residues. Trimming took 0 bases from V and 1 from J, leaving 9 bases between them. DNA of the CDR3: TGCGCCAGCAGCCAAGATCGGTCAAGCCAAGAGACCCAGTACTTC. This encodes CASSQDRSSQETQYF.

This clonotype was counted a few times. The chain is built from TRBV27 and TRBJ2-7, with TRBD1 matching 9 bases. The CDR3 totals 15 residues. J gave up 4 bases and V 6 bases, and 10 bases lay outside the gene matches. CDR1 and CDR2 from the germline V gene are MNHEY and SMNVEV (reference sequence). Written as DNA, the CDR3 is TGTGCCAGCAGGAAAACCGGGACAGGGCAGTACGAGCAGTACTTC. It codes for CASRKTGTGQYEQYF.

The rearrangement uses TRBV4-1 and TRBJ1-3; D perhaps matches TRBD1 (6 bases). Trimming removed 1 base from V and 9 bases from J, with 19 bases in between. The CDR3 length is 16 residues. In germline, CDR1 is MGHRA, CDR2 YSYEKL. For the CDR3, the DNA is TGCGCCAGCAGCCAAGGGGGGGCAATGCCCGGGCGCACCATATATTTT. As protein: CASSQGGAMPGRTIYF.

This clonotype has just a few counts. The rearrangement links TRBV6-2 or TRBV6-3 to TRBJ1-1; no clear D gene. Germline CDR1 reads MNHEY; CDR2 reads SVGEGT. CDR3 length equals 13 residues. Trimming took 5 bases from V and 0 from J, leaving 7 bases between them. CDR3 sequence reads: CASSGRMNTEAFF. The CDR3 coding sequence is TGTGCCAGCAGTGGGAGGATGAACACTGAAGCTTTCTTT.

This clonotype was seen a handful of times. The chain joins TRBV29-1 to TRBJ2-1; 7 bases are a match to TRBD1. CDR3 length: 14 amino acids. V gave up 3 bases and J gave up 10 bases; unmatched junction bases: 12. Per the germline V gene, CDR1 is SQVTM and CDR2 is ANQGSEA. Here the CDR3 reads CSVERGLPTPEQFF. The CDR3 DNA reads as TGCAGCGTTGAGAGGGGGCTACCGACCCCAGAGCAGTTCTTC.

The chain combines TRBV5-5 with TRBJ1-1, with unresolved D. Looked up from germline, CDR1 is SGHKS and CDR2 is YYEKEE (reference sequence). The ends were cut back, 4 bases at V and 2 bases at J, with 12 bases in the middle. The CDR3 contains 14 residues. CDR3 bases: TGTGCCAGCAGCACAAACAGCATAAACACTGAAGCTTTCTTT. This gives the protein CASSTNSINTEAFF.

In DNA, the CDR3 is TGCAGTGCGCGGACAGAAGTTAGCAATCAGCCCCAGCATTTT. Its translation: CSARTEVSNQPQHF. The chain links TRBV20-1 to TRBJ1-5; the D gene is possibly TRBD1 (6 bases). This CDR3 comprises 14 residues. Germline CDR1 and CDR2: DFQATT and SNEGSKA (reference sequence). V lost 6 bases and J lost 0, with 12 bases in between.

The chain employs TRBV18 and TRBJ2-2; D unresolved. The V end lost 0 bases, the J end lost 0 bases, and 2 bases lay between the germline ends. The CDR3 is 14 residues long. Germline lookup yields CDR1 KGHSH and CDR2 LQKENI. The chain's CDR3 is CASSPPSNTGELFF. The CDR3 DNA follows: TGTGCCAGCTCACCACCGTCGAACACCGGGGAGCTGTTTTTT. The whole variable domain, filled in from reference TRBV18 and TRBJ2-2, reads NAGVMQNPRHLVRRRGQEARLRCSPMKGHSHVYWYRQLPEEGLKFMVYLQKENIIDESGMPKERFSAEFPKEGPSILRIQQVVRGDSAAYFCASSPPSNTGELFFGEGSRLTVL.

J is TRBJ1-3 and V is TRBV9, with TRBD1 identical over 7 bases. The CDR3 has 16 residues. V lost 7 bases to trimming and J lost 0 bases; unmatched junction nucleotides: 10. Germline CDR1 SGDLS, CDR2 YYNGEE. DNA of the CDR3: TGTGCCAGCGGGGGAACAGGGGCCTACTCTGGAAACACCATATATTTT. This encodes CASGGTGAYSGNTIYF. Together with reference TRBV9 and TRBJ1-3, the CDR3 gives the full variable domain: DSGVTQTPKHLITATGQRVTLRCSPRSGDLSVYWYQQSLDQGLQFLIQYYNGEERAKGNILERFSAQQFPDLHSELNLSSLELGDSALYFCASGGTGAYSGNTIYFGEGSWLTVV.

This clonotype was seen a few times. The genes are TRBV20-1 and TRBJ2-7, with 9 bases that match TRBD2. V shed 3 bases and J 2 bases; nucleotides not matched to a gene: 2. The CDR3 consists of 13 residues. Germline CDR1 is DFQATT and CDR2 is SNEGSKA (reference sequence). The CDR3 DNA reads TGCAGTGCTAGGGCGGGAGGGACCTACGAGCAGTACTTC. The encoded protein is CSARAGGTYEQYF.

This sequence joins TRBV27 and TRBJ2-7, with TRBD2 as a possible D gene (6 bases). V lost 4 bases and J lost 8, with 18 bases in between. In germline, CDR1 is MNHEY, CDR2 SMNVEV (reference sequence). The CDR3 spans 14 residues. The CDR3 sequence is CASSSRPGGNKQYF. The DNA for the CDR3 is TGTGCCAGCAGTTCGAGACCAGGAGGGAATAAGCAGTACTTC.

V is TRBV20-1 and J is TRBJ1-5; the D gene is possibly TRBD1 (6 bases). Trimming removed 3 bases at V and 6 bases at J, with 12 bases between. CDR1 and CDR2 (germline): DFQATT, SNEGSKA (reference sequence). The CDR3 has 13 residues. The CDR3 here is CSASLTGTQPQHF. The DNA for the CDR3 is TGCAGTGCTAGCCTCACAGGGACTCAGCCCCAGCATTTT.

The chain couples TRBV28 to TRBJ1-4; D is unresolved. Per germline, CDR1 MDHEN and CDR2 SYDVKM. The CDR3 loop spans 15 amino acids. Trimming took 5 bases from V and 6 from J, leaving 16 bases between them. CDR3 bases: TGTGCCAGCAGTCTGATGGCCCGAAAGGATGAAAAACTGTTTTTT. This encodes CASSLMARKDEKLFF.

Only a few counts were recorded for this clonotype. V usage is TRBV27 and J usage is TRBJ2-1, with D perhaps TRBD2 (5 bases). V dropped 2 bases and J dropped 2 bases, with 16 bases sitting between them. The CDR3 loop spans 17 amino acids. Looked up from germline, CDR1 is MNHEY and CDR2 is SMNVEV (reference sequence). The CDR3 sequence: CASSLRVGLSAYNEQFF. CDR3 nucleotide sequence: TGTGCCAGCAGTTTAAGAGTCGGGCTTAGCGCCTACAATGAGCAGTTCTTC.

This clonotype came up a few times. V is TRBV5-1 and J is TRBJ1-1; TRBD1 agrees at 9 bases. Germline CDR1 reads SGHRS; CDR2 reads YFSETQ. The CDR3 extends over 17 amino acids. V was pared by 0 bases and J by 0 bases, with 6 bases of the junction left unmatched. The CDR3 bases are TGCGCCAGCAGCTTGGGGACAGGGGTGGTGATGAACACTGAAGCTTTCTTT. Its protein product is CASSLGTGVVMNTEAFF. Full variable domain (remainder filled in from reference TRBV5-1 and TRBJ1-1): KAGVTQTPRYLIKTRGQQVTLSCSPISGHRSVSWYQQTPGQGLQFLFEYFSETQRNKGNFPGRFSGRQFSNSRSEMNVSTLELGDSALYLCASSLGTGVVMNTEAFFGQGTRLTVV.

CDR3 loop: CASSYGHEQYF. In DNA, the CDR3 is TGTGCCAGCAGTTATGGCCACGAGCAGTACTTC. The V gene is TRBV6-2 or TRBV6-3, the J gene TRBJ2-7; no reliable D call. V shed 3 bases and J shed 5 bases, with 5 bases lying between them. CDR1 is MNHEY and CDR2 is SVGEGT in the germline V gene. This CDR3 contains 11 residues.